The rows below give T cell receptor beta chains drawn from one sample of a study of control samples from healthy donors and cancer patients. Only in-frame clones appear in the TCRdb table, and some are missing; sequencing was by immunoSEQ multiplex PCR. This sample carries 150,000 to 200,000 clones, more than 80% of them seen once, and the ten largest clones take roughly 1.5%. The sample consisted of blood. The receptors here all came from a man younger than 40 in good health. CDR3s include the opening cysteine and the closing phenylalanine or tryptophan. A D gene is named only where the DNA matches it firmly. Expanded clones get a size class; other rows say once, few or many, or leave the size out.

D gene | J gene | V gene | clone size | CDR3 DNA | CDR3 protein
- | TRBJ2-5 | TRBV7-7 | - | TGTGCCAGCAGCTTTCAAGGGACCCAGTACTTC | CASSFQGTQYF
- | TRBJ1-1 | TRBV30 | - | TGTGCCTGGAGTGTACAGGAGAACACTGAAGCTTTCTTT | CAWSVQENTEAFF
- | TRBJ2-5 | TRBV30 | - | TGTGCCTCCCAGGGGGGCGGGAGAGGGAGGGGAGAGACCCAGTACTTC | CASQGGGRGRGETQYF
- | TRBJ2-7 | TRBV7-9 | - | TGTGCCAGCAGCTTAGTAGACGAGCAGTACTTC | CASSLVDEQYF
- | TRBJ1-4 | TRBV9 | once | TGTGCCAGCAGCGTCCACCGGGACACATCTAATGAAAAACTGTTTTTT | CASSVHRDTSNEKLFF
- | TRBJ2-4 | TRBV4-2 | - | TGTGCCAGCAGCCACGCCGCGGAGCAGGGCAAAAACATTCAGTACTTC | CASSHAAEQGKNIQYF
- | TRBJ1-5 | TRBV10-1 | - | TGCGCCAGCAGCGCGGGACTTACGGATAATCAGCCCCAGCATTTT | CASSAGLTDNQPQHF
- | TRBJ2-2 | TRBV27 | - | TGTGCCAGCAGGAACACCGGGGAGCTGTTTTTT | CASRNTGELFF
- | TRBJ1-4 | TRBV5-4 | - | TGTGCCAGCAGCTTGGAAGGGGGAACTAATGAAAAACTGTTTTTT | CASSLEGGTNEKLFF
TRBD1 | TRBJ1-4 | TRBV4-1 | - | TGCGCCAGTGGACAGGGGGCGCGGGAAAAACTGTTTTTT | CASGQGAREKLFF
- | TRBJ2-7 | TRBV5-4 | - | TGTGCCAGCAGCTTGGGGCCTTCTAGTGAGCAGTACTTC | CASSLGPSSEQYF
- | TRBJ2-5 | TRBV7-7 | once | TGTGCCAGCAGCCTAGGGGCCCTTTTCCCAGAGACCCAGTACTTC | CASSLGALFPETQYF
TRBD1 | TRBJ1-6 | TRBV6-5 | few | TGTGCCAGCTGCGACAGGGGGAATAATTCACCCCTCCACTTT | CASCDRGNNSPLHF
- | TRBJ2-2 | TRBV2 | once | TGTGCCAGCAGTGAAGCGCTTCGAAAATGGGCCTCGAACACCGGGGAGCTGTTTTTT | CASSEALRKWASNTGELFF
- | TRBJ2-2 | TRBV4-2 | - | TGTGCCAGCAGCCAAAATGGGGGGGACAGGAACACCGGGGAGCTGTTTTTT | CASSQNGGDRNTGELFF
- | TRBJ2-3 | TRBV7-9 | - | TGTGCCAGCAGCTCAGATGGGTGGGGCACAGATACGCAGTATTTT | CASSSDGWGTDTQYF
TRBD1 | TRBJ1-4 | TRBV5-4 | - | TGTGCCAGCAGCCCCGACGGGACAGGGGGAGAAAAACTGTTTTTT | CASSPDGTGGEKLFF
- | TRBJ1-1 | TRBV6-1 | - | TGTGCCAGCAGTGAAATTGAATTTGGAGCTTTCTTT | CASSEIEFGAFF
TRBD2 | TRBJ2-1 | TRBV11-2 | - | TGTGCCAGCAGCTTAAGACTAGCGGGAAGCCACAATGAGCAGTTCTTC | CASSLRLAGSHNEQFF
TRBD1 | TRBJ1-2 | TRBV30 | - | TGTGCCTGGAGTGTGGGACAGGGACCCCATGGCTACACCTTC | CAWSVGQGPHGYTF
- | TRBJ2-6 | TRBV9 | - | TGTGCCAGCAGCGTTGATTGGCGGCCTGGGGCCAACGTCCTGACTTTC | CASSVDWRPGANVLTF
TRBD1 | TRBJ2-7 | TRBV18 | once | TGTGCCAGCTCGCCGAGGGAGGCAGGGGGCGTCTACGAGCAGTACTTC | CASSPREAGGVYEQYF
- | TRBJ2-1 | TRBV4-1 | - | TGCGCCAGCAGCCAAGACGGGACTGTCTCCTACAATGAGCAGTTCTTC | CASSQDGTVSYNEQFF
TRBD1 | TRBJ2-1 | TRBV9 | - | TGTGCCAGCAGCGTCGGGCAGGGGGCCCGTGGAGATGAGCAGTTCTTC | CASSVGQGARGDEQFF
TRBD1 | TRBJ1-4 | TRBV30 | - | TGTGCCTGGGGGCCCCGACAGGGGGCTAGTGAAAAACTGTTTTTT | CAWGPRQGASEKLFF
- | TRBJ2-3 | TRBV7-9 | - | TGTGCCAGCAGCCCGCCAGAATCTAGCACAGATACGCAGTATTTT | CASSPPESSTDTQYF
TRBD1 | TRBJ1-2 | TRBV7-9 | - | TGTGCCAGCAGCTTAGTGACAGGGGAATACATGGGCTACACCTTC | CASSLVTGEYMGYTF
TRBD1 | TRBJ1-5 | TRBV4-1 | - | TGCGCCAGCAGCCAAGCAGGGGGGGAGCAGCCCCAGCATTTT | CASSQAGGEQPQHF
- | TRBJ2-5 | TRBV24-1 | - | TGTGCCACCAGTGATCCACGGGGCCCGGGGGAGACCCAGTACTTC | CATSDPRGPGETQYF
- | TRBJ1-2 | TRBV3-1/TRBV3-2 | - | TGTGCCAGCAGCAAACGGACAGTGCCCTCTAACTATGGCTACACCTTC | CASSKRTVPSNYGYTF
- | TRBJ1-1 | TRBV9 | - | TGTGCCAGCAGCGTAGGATCAGGCCTGAACACTGAAGCTTTCTTT | CASSVGSGLNTEAFF
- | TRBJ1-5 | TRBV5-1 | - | TGCGCCAGCAGCTTGGATCCCCAGACTGATAGCAATCAGCCCCAGCATTTT | CASSLDPQTDSNQPQHF
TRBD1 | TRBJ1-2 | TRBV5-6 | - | TGTGCCAGCAGCTTGTGGGACAGGGGCCGGGGCTACACCTTC | CASSLWDRGRGYTF
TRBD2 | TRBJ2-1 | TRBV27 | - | TGTGCCAGCAGCCCCTTAGCGGGACTCTACAATGAGCAGTTCTTC | CASSPLAGLYNEQFF
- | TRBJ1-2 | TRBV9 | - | TGTGCCAGCAGCGTAGCTTCATTCCCGGAAGGCTACACCTTC | CASSVASFPEGYTF
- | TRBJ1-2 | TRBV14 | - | TGTGCCAGCAGCCAAGTGGGTTCGCAGGGAAGGTTTGGCTACACCTTC | CASSQVGSQGRFGYTF
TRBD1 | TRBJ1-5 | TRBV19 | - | TGTGCCAGTAGTGTAATACAGGGGGAGCCCCAGCATTTT | CASSVIQGEPQHF
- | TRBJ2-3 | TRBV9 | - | TGTGCCAGCAGCGTCCGTGGCTGGGGGGATACGCAGTATTTT | CASSVRGWGDTQYF
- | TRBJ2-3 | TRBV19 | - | TGTGCCAGTAGTATAAATAGGAACACAGATACGCAGTATTTT | CASSINRNTDTQYF
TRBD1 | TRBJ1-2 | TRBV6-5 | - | TGTGCCAGCAGGGGGACAGGACTTTCCTATGGCTACACCTTC | CASRGTGLSYGYTF
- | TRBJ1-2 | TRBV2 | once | TGTGCCAGCAGTGAACAGGGCTCCTTCGGCTACACCTTC | CASSEQGSFGYTF
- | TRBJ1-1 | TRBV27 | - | TGTGCCAGCACTACAGGGAGGAACACTGAAGCTTTCTTT | CASTTGRNTEAFF
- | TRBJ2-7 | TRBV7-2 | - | TGTGCCAGCAGCCCCCCGGACAACTCCTACGAGCAGTACTTC | CASSPPDNSYEQYF
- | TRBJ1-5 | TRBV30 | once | TGTGCCTGGAACCAGGGAGGGGGCAATCAGCCCCAGCATTTT | CAWNQGGGNQPQHF
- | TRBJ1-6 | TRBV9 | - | TGTGCCAGCAGCCCCGAGCCCGATTCACCCCTCCACTTT | CASSPEPDSPLHF